This T cell receptor (beta chain) originates from a study of T-cell memory formation after mild COVID-19. Study as a whole: The two donors had largely donor-specific TCR clusters. Study outcomes and limitations: Clones contracting across day 15 to 85 had a balanced CD4/CD8 profile; later expanding clones leaned CD4+. The study detected some responding clones in pre-infection memory, suggesting cross-reactive memory joined.

This clonotype was seen just once. The target antigen is unknown. Trimming shortened V by 0 bases and J by 4 bases, and 10 bases separated the two germline ends. The CDR3 is 15 residues long. The germline V gene encodes CDR1 LNHDA and CDR2 SQIVND (reference sequence). TCRdb used MiXCR to reprocess the 5' RACE reads, holding one entry per CDR3 protein. The data hold about 400,000 distinct CDR3 sequences, with about 25% observed a single time. The origin of this receptor is an adult woman who had mild COVID-19 (a few samples of this study predate the infection). Cell type and time point are not known. This chain connects TRBV19 to TRBJ2-1, with D perhaps matching TRBD1 (7 bases). Input material: PBMCs or a T cell subset sorted from them (not recorded which). This CDR3 reads CASSIEEGAYNEQFF. The CDR3 nucleotides are TGTGCCAGTAGTATAGAGGAGGGGGCATACAATGAGCAGTTCTTC.